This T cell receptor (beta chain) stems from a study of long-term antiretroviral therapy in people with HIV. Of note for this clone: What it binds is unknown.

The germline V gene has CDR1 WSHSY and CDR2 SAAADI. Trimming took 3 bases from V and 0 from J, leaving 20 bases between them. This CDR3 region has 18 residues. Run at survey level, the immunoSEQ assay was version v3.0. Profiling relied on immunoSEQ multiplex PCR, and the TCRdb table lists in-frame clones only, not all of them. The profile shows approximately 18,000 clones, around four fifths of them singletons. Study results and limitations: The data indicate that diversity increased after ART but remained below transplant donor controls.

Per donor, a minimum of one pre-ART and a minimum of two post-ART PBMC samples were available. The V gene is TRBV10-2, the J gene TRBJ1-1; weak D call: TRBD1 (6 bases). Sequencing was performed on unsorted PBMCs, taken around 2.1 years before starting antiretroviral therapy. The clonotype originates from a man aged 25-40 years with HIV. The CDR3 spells CASSDLSGTSKLNTEAFF. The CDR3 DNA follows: TGCGCCAGCAGTGACCTCTCCGGGACATCCAAACTGAACACTGAAGCTTTCTTT.